This TCR beta chain is drawn from a study of OX40 agonist ivuxolimab in advanced cancers. About the full investigation: Ivuxolimab was a fully human IgG2 agonistic monoclonal antibody targeting the costimulatory receptor OX40 (CD134). Intravenous ivuxolimab was administered to patients every 2 weeks at six dose levels: 0.01, 0.1, 0.3, 1.5, 3 and 10 mg/kg. Of the 50 or so patients in dose escalation, some 20 had hepatocellular carcinoma, approximately 15 had melanoma, 9 had renal cell carcinoma and 9 had head and neck cancer. A male proportion of 82.7% and a mean age of about 60 years, ranging from roughly 23 to 79, were recorded for the dose-escalation cohort. Prior anti-PD-1, anti-PD-L1 or anti-CTLA-4 therapy was permitted, and checkpoint inhibitors had been received by less than 45% of dose-escalation patients. Three dose-escalation patients achieved partial responses, one with hepatocellular carcinoma and two with cutaneous melanoma. Peripheral TCRbeta sequencing aimed to test whether ivuxolimab altered TCR sequence diversity and caused clonal T-cell expansion. The paper covers the monotherapy dose-escalation part of the phase I ivuxolimab trial, which included N of about 50 patients.

General conclusions and limits of the study: In the 0.1-3.0 mg/kg groups, partial responders were among the patients with the lowest normalized peripheral clonal expansion, particularly in CD8+ T cells. After ivuxolimab, more expanded clones were found on average in CD8+ T cells than in CD4+ T cells. At doses from 0.1 to 3.0 mg/kg, clonal expansion was seen in both CD4+ and CD8+ blood T cells between baseline and week 6. Which antigens the clonally expanded peripheral T cells were specific for was not determined. Low levels of normalized T-cell clonal expansion were also seen in some patients who did not respond.

For sequencing of the TCRbeta CDR3 region, genomic DNA was extracted from the sorted cells. TCRbeta CDR3 regions were sequenced using the immunoSEQ Assay. TCRdb retrieved this table from immuneACCESS and kept in-frame rearrangements only. Not all clones are present; in checked studies, unresolved V genes account for under half, and no reason is known for the remainder. This sample is represented by tens of thousands of clones; about nine tenths of them were singletons. More than 15% of the sample is taken by the ten largest. Patients with autoimmune disease history or receiving systemic immunosuppression were excluded from the trial. Peripheral blood for TCR sequencing was drawn from every dose cohort at baseline, at cycle 4 day 1 and at cycle 7 day 1. Samples came from an open-label, multicenter, first-in-human phase I dose-escalation trial of ivuxolimab. The trial enrolled adults with locally advanced or metastatic head and neck squamous cell, hepatocellular, melanoma or renal cell carcinoma. Before TCR sequencing, CD4+ T cells and CD8+ T cells from peripheral blood were sorted into separate populations.

The junction carries 17 bases between V and J, which are trimmed by 6 bases and 2 bases respectively. The CDR3 sequence holds 16 residues, the cysteine and phenylalanine included. Kept here is only the CDR3 DNA, which spans 48 bases and is read in frame from base 1. CDR1 LNHDA and CDR2 SQIVND are derived from the germline V gene (reference sequence). This clone was seen just once. Its binding antigen is unknown. Base-call qualities are not available, and no considerably larger clone is one nucleotide away. The sequenced sample was CD4+ or CD8+ T cells sorted from blood, obtained in a trial of the OX40 agonist ivuxolimab. The sequence was obtained from an adult with an advanced solid tumor such as melanoma, head and neck, liver or kidney cancer. The chain is assembled from TRBV19 and TRBJ1-5, and perhaps TRBD1 as D gene, on 5 matching bases. The CDR3 region has the sequence CASRSGSLNGNQPQHF. The DNA sequence is as follows: TGTGCCAGTAGGTCAGGGTCGTTAAATGGCAATCAGCCCCAGCATTTT.